The rows below give T cell receptor beta chains drawn from one sample of a study of cytomegalovirus exposure and HLA in healthy donors. Assay: immunoSEQ multiplex PCR; the TCRdb copy retains only in-frame clones and omits some. The table shows some 130,000 clones, with over 60% occurring only once. The sequenced material came from PBMCs. All receptors come from a male donor in good health and CMV-seropositive. Each CDR3 is given with its conserved first and last residue.

V gene	J gene	CDR3 protein
TRBV29-1	TRBJ1-3	CSVVPRAGNTIYF
TRBV28	TRBJ1-5	CASTQWTGNQPQHF
TRBV4-2	TRBJ2-1	CASSRTSGGRDEQFF
TRBV14	TRBJ2-1	CASSRFARSGKGHNEQFF
TRBV28	TRBJ2-7	CASSSLAGGSYEQYF
TRBV6-5	TRBJ1-1	CASRWDRKRVEAFF
TRBV6-5	TRBJ2-3	CASSLGLPSTDTQYF
TRBV30	TRBJ1-2	CACAGTGSNYGYTF
TRBV27	TRBJ1-1	CASFRGRMNTEAFF
TRBV5-4	TRBJ2-2	CASSKGIREDAGELFF
TRBV10-2	TRBJ1-3	CASSSGEAGNTIYF
TRBV19	TRBJ2-5	CATRGRFRETQYF
TRBV6-1	TRBJ1-6	CASSHAPGLLHF
TRBV7-2	TRBJ2-7	CASSPGGTGGEQYF
TRBV18	TRBJ2-1	CASSLAVVSYNEQFF
TRBV5-4	TRBJ1-1	CASSRTGPGGEAFF
TRBV2	TRBJ2-7	CASRRTSEEQYF